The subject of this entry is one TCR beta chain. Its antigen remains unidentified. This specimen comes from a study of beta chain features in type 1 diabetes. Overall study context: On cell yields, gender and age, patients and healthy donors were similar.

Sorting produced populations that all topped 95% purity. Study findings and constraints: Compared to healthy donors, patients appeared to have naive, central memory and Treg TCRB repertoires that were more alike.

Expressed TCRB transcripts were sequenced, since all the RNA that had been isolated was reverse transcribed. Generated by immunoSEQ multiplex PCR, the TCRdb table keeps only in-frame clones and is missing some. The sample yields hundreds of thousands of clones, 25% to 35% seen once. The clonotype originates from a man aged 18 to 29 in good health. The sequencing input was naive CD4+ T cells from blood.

The CDR3 loop reads CASSPGTGGGETQYF. CDR3 nucleotide sequence: TGTGCCAGCAGCCCCGGGACAGGGGGGGGAGAGACCCAGTACTTC. The chain couples TRBV25-1 to TRBJ2-5; 11 bases are a match to TRBD1. V lost 6 bases, J lost 4 bases, and 7 bases stayed unmatched. CDR3 size: 15 residues. From germline, CDR1 is MGHDK and CDR2 SYGVNS. Using reference TRBV25-1 and TRBJ2-5 for the parts outside the CDR3, the full variable domain is EADIYQTPRYLVIGTGKKITLECSQTMGHDKMYWYQQDPGMELHLIHYSYGVNSTEKGDLSSESTVSRIRTEHFPLTLESARPSHTSQYLCASSPGTGGGETQYFGPGTRLLVL.